This entry lists 17 T cell receptor beta chains sequenced from one sample in a study of identical twins. TCRdb fed the 5' RACE reads into MiXCR, producing one record per CDR3 protein. This sample has around 200,000 distinct CDR3 sequences, with roughly a tenth found just once. The source material was memory (CD45RO+) T cells sorted from blood. The origin of the receptors is a woman aged 18-30 years in good health.

Many counts were recorded for this clonotype. The CDR3 region has the DNA TGTGCCAGCAGCTTCTCGGTCTCCACAGATACGCAGTATTTT. Its protein product is CASSFSVSTDTQYF. The rearrangement joins TRBV7-9 to TRBJ2-3; the D is unclear. The V end was cut by 3 bases, the J end by 2 bases, with 9 bases between. Germline lookup yields CDR1 SEHNR and CDR2 FQNEAQ (reference sequence). This CDR3 comprises 14 residues. Filled out from reference TRBV7-9 and TRBJ2-3, the complete variable domain reads DTGVSQNPRHKITKRGQNVTFRCDPISEHNRLYWYRQTLGQGPEFLTYFQNEAQLEKSRLLSDRFSAERPKGSFSTLEIQRTEQGDSAMYLCASSFSVSTDTQYFGPGTRLTVL.

This clonotype was found a few times. This chain joins TRBV6-1 and TRBJ2-1; 7 nucleotides match TRBD2. This CDR3 region has 16 residues. Per the germline V gene, CDR1 is MNHNS and CDR2 is SASEGT. V shed 7 bases and J 4 bases; nucleotides not matched to a gene: 13. The DNA of the CDR3 is TGTGCCAGCACCCCGAGGCGCGCGGGGGAGTACAATGAGCAGTTCTTC. Encoded protein: CASTPRRAGEYNEQFF.

This rearrangement joins TRBV27 to TRBJ2-1; D is possibly TRBD2 (5 bases). V shed 7 bases and J shed 0 bases, with 10 bases lying between them. This CDR3 contains 14 residues. Germline V CDR1 and CDR2: MNHEY, SMNVEV (reference sequence). CDR3 residues: CASNSEGSYNEQFF. DNA of the CDR3: TGTGCCAGCAACTCAGAGGGCTCCTACAATGAGCAGTTCTTC.

The V gene is TRBV20-1, the J gene TRBJ2-3; maybe TRBD2 (6 bases). V was trimmed by 3 bases and J by 1 base, leaving 11 bases between them. CDR3 size: 14 residues. Germline-derived CDR1 and CDR2 are DFQATT and SNEGSKA (reference sequence). The CDR3 loop reads CSASAGLRTDTQYF. For the CDR3, the DNA is TGCAGTGCTAGTGCGGGACTTCGCACAGATACGCAGTATTTT.

The genes are TRBV20-1 and TRBJ2-3; D is unclear. The germline V gene has CDR1 DFQATT and CDR2 SNEGSKA (reference sequence). Trimming took 4 bases from V and 5 from J, leaving 4 bases between them. The CDR3 consists of 10 residues. CDR3 region: CSAIRDTQYF. In DNA, the CDR3 is TGCAGTGCTATAAGAGATACGCAGTATTTT.

This clonotype was seen ten or more times. The V and J genes are TRBV4-3 and TRBJ2-2; no clear D gene. V lost 0 bases and J 5 bases, leaving 7 bases between the germline ends. The CDR3 extends over 14 amino acids. CDR1 is LGHNA, CDR2 YSLEER, per germline. CDR3 bases: TGCGCCAGCAGCCAAGATATAGGAACCGGGGAGCTGTTTTTT. It translates to CASSQDIGTGELFF.

This chain links TRBV2 with TRBJ2-4, with 7 positions matching TRBD1. This CDR3 is built from 11 residues. V lost 8 bases and J lost 6; bases outside the gene matches: 1. The germline gives CDR1 SNHLY, CDR2 FYNNEI. The CDR3 protein is CASAGGNIQYF. In DNA, the CDR3 is TGTGCCAGCGCAGGGGGAAACATTCAGTACTTC.

The V and J genes are TRBV10-3 and TRBJ1-2; TRBD1 agrees at 9 bases. The CDR3 has 15 amino acids. The germline gives CDR1 ENHRY, CDR2 SYGVKD. Trimming took 6 bases from V and 8 from J; bases not matched to a gene: 13. Written as DNA, the CDR3 is TGTGCCATCAGCCCCGGGACAGGGATTGGCGGGGGCTACACCTTC. Protein: CAISPGTGIGGGYTF.

This clonotype was observed many times. This chain joins TRBV25-1 and TRBJ2-6, with unresolved D. CDR1 is MGHDK and CDR2 is SYGVNS in the germline V gene. The CDR3 contains 16 residues. V was clipped by 2 bases and J by 2 bases, with 10 bases between them. CDR3 protein: CASSEPYPPGANVLTF. The CDR3 bases are TGTGCCAGCAGTGAACCATATCCCCCTGGGGCCAACGTCCTGACTTTC.

The chain uses TRBV28 and TRBJ2-5; 7 bases agree with TRBD2. The CDR3 totals 16 residues. CDR1 MDHEN and CDR2 SYDVKM come from the germline V gene. V lost 4 bases to trimming and J lost 5 bases; unmatched junction nucleotides: 13. CDR3 amino acids: CASSSLVGGGRETQYF. The CDR3, as DNA: TGTGCCAGCAGTTCCCTCGTTGGGGGAGGGAGGGAGACCCAGTACTTC.

This clonotype was observed a handful of times. The chain couples TRBV20-1 to TRBJ2-5; perhaps TRBD1 as D (7 bases). The CDR3 loop spans 17 amino acids. The ends were cut back, 3 bases at V and 1 base at J, with 21 bases in the middle. The germline V gene has CDR1 DFQATT and CDR2 SNEGSKA (reference sequence). The DNA of the CDR3 is TGCAGTGCTAGGGGTGGAGGGGGCCCAACCCTCCAAGAGACCCAGTACTTC. Translating gives CSARGGGGPTLQETQYF.

This clonotype has just a few counts. V gene TRBV12-3 or TRBV12-4 combines with J gene TRBJ2-3, with D hard to call. This CDR3 region has 11 residues. With 7 bases removed from V and 4 bases from J, the gap between germline ends came to 6 bases. In DNA, the CDR3 is TGTGCCAGCACCCGGGCAGATACGCAGTATTTT. Protein product: CASTRADTQYF.

In this sample, this clonotype turned up a few times. This chain joins TRBV5-1 and TRBJ2-3; D remains unclear. Per the germline V gene, CDR1 is SGHRS and CDR2 is YFSETQ. Trimming shortened V by 3 bases and J by 3 bases, and 8 bases separated the two germline ends. The CDR3 sequence is 13 residues long. The CDR3 DNA reads as TGCGCCAGCAGCTACTATCAGACAGATACGCAGTATTTT. Translation gives CASSYYQTDTQYF.

This clonotype turned up a few times. J is TRBJ1-1 and V is TRBV20-1; D gene uncertain. The CDR3 is 14 residues long. V was pared by 1 base and J by 1 base, with 10 bases between. Per germline, CDR1 DFQATT and CDR2 SNEGSKA (reference sequence). The CDR3 is CSARGATWNTEAFF. CDR3 nucleotide sequence: TGCAGTGCTAGAGGAGCAACCTGGAACACTGAAGCTTTCTTT.

CDR3 residues: CASSLAGQRKETQYF. Written as DNA, the CDR3 is TGCGCCAGCAGCTTGGCGGGACAGCGAAAAGAGACCCAGTACTTC. The genes are TRBV5-1 and TRBJ2-5, with 7 bases matching TRBD1. The ends lost 0 bases at V and 3 bases at J; junction bases unmatched: 5. CDR3 length: 15 residues. CDR1 and CDR2 from the germline V gene are SGHRS and YFSETQ.

The chain is built from TRBV18 and TRBJ2-4, with 7 bases aligning to TRBD1. Germline CDR1 reads KGHSH; CDR2 reads LQKENI. The CDR3 sequence is 17 residues long. The V gene end was trimmed by 3 bases and the J gene end by 0 bases; junction bases not matched to a gene: 8. In DNA, the CDR3 is TGTGCCAGCTCACCCCGGGGACAGTCGCTAGCCAAAAACATTCAGTACTTC. This gives the protein CASSPRGQSLAKNIQYF.

This clonotype was seen repeatedly, ten times or more. The chain employs TRBV10-3 and TRBJ2-1; TRBD2 agrees at 14 bases. The CDR3 runs 13 residues. CDR1 and CDR2 (germline): ENHRY, SYGVKD. Trimming removed 10 bases from V and 6 bases from J; junction bases left unmatched: 2. The CDR3 protein is CATGLAGANEQFF. The CDR3 nucleotides are TGTGCCACGGGACTAGCGGGAGCCAATGAGCAGTTCTTC.